This T cell receptor (beta chain) was sequenced in a study of beta chain features in type 1 diabetes. About this clone: Its antigen is still unknown.

Every bit of the isolated RNA underwent reverse transcription, so sequencing read expressed TCRB transcripts. Method: immunoSEQ multiplex PCR; TCRdb's copy keeps in-frame clones and lacks some. The data show roughly 340,000 clones, roughly 12% seen once. CDR1 is MGHDK and CDR2 is SYGVNS in the germline V gene. V gave up 3 bases and J gave up 3 bases, with 8 bases separating them. The CDR3 extends over 13 amino acids. Points from the study as a whole: Using cDNA template may skew counts toward highly expressing activated cells. A moderate, significant TCRB CDR3 shortening appeared in type 1 diabetes across four CD4+ subsets.

The V gene is TRBV25-1, the J gene TRBJ1-2, with a weak D call TRBD1 (5 bases). This receptor was taken from a woman under 30 with type 1 diabetes. The material sequenced was naive CD4+ T cells from blood. CDR3: CASSDMTDYGYTF. The CDR3 DNA is TGTGCCAGCAGTGATATGACAGACTATGGCTACACCTTC.